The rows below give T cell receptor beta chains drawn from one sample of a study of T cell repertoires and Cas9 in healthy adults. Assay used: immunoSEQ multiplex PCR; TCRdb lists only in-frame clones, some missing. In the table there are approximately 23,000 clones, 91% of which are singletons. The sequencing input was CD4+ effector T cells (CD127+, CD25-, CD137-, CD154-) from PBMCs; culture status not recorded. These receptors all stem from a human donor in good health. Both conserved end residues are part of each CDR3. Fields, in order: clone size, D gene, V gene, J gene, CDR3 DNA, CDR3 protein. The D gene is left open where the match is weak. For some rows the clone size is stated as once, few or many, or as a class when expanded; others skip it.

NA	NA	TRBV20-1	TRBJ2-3	TGCAGTGCTACTAGCACAGATACGCAGTATTTT	CSATSTDTQYF
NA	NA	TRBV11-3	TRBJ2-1	TGTGCCAGCAGCTTAGGAGGGCCGCGTAATGAGCAGTTCTTC	CASSLGGPRNEQFF
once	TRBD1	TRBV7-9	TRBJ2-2	TGTGCCAGCACGCCCACAGTGACAGGGAGAACCGGGGAGCTGTTTTTT	CASTPTVTGRTGELFF
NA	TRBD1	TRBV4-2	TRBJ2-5	TGTGCCAGCAGCCCGGAGGGGACAGGGCGCGAAGAGACCCAGTACTTC	CASSPEGTGREETQYF
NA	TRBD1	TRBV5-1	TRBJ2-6	TGCGCCACCCCGGGACAGGGGACTAAAAGGAGGGCTGGGGCCAACGTCCTGACTTTC	CATPGQGTKRRAGANVLTF
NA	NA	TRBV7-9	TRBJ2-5	TGTGCCAGCAGCTTAGCTACAGGGTCAGCGGAGACCCAGTACTTC	CASSLATGSAETQYF
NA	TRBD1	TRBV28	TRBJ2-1	TGTGCCAGCAGTCAAACCGGGACAGCCTACAATGAGCAGTTCTTC	CASSQTGTAYNEQFF
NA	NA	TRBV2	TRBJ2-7	TGTGCCAGCGCTGGGTCCGGGCGCGAGCAGTACTTC	CASAGSGREQYF
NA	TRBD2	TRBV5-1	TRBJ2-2	TGCGCCAGCAGCTCCTCTGGGGAGGGCGGGGAGCTGTTTTTT	CASSSSGEGGELFF
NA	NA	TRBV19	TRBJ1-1	TGTGCCAGTAGAGGACAGCGTGAAGGCACTGAAGCTTTCTTT	CASRGQREGTEAFF
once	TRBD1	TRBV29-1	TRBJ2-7	TGCAGCGTTTTGGTCGGGACAGGGCGCTACGAGCAGTACTTC	CSVLVGTGRYEQYF
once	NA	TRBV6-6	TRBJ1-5	TGTGCCAGCAGCCAGCCCAATCAGCCCCAGCATTTT	CASSQPNQPQHF
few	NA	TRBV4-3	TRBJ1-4	TGCGCCAGCAGCCAGGGTTCCGGGACAACTAATGAAAAACTGTTTTTT	CASSQGSGTTNEKLFF
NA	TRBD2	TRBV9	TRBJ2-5	TGTGCCAGCAGCGTAGGACTAGCGGGAGTGGGAGAGACCCAGTACTTC	CASSVGLAGVGETQYF
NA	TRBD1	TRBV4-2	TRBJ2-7	TGTGCCAGCAGCCGCGACAGGGGGTCCTACGAGCAGTACTTC	CASSRDRGSYEQYF
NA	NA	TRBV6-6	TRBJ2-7	TGTGCCAGCAGTTATGGTACAGCCAGCTCCTACGAGCAGTACTTC	CASSYGTASSYEQYF
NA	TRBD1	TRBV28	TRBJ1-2	TGTGCCAGCAGCCGCCTCCAGGGGGTAGAGGGCTACACCTTC	CASSRLQGVEGYTF
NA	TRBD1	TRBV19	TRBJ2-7	TGTGCCAGTAGGAAGACAGGGGGTTACGAGCAGTACTTC	CASRKTGGYEQYF
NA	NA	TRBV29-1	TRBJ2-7	TGCAGCGTTGGGGAGACAGCGAGCTACGAGCAGTACTTC	CSVGETASYEQYF
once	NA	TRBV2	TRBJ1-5	TGTGCCGCCAGGAGAGGGCCGGGCAATCAGCCCCAGCATTTT	CAARRGPGNQPQHF
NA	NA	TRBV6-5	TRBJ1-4	TGTGCCAGCAGCCTCTGGGGTACAACTAATGAAAAACTGTTTTTT	CASSLWGTTNEKLFF
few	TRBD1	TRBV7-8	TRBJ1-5	TGTGCCAGCAGCTTAATACAGGGGGCGGTTCAGCCCCAGCATTTT	CASSLIQGAVQPQHF
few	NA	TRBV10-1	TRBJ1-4	TGCGCCAGCAGTCTCCGGGGGGAGGGGGAAAAACTGTTTTTT	CASSLRGEGEKLFF
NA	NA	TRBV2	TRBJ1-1	TGTGCCAGCAGGTTAGAGATCGGGGAAGCTTTCTTT	CASRLEIGEAFF
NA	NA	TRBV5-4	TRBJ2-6	TGTGCCAGCAGCTTGGATGGGTCTGGGGCCAACGTCCTGACTTTC	CASSLDGSGANVLTF
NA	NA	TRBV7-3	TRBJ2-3	TGTGCCAGCAGCTTAAAGTTGGCAGATACGCAGTATTTT	CASSLKLADTQYF
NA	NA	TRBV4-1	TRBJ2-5	TGCGCCAGCAGCCCGACACAAGAAGAGACCCAGTACTTC	CASSPTQEETQYF
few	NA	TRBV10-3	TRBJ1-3	TGTGCCATCAGTGAGTCGACAGGCCCTACCTCTGGAAACACCATATATTTT	CAISESTGPTSGNTIYF